A selection of T cell receptor beta chains follows, all from one sample in a study of long-term antiretroviral therapy in people with HIV. Some clones are missing from TCRdb's copy, which holds only in-frame ones; the method was immunoSEQ multiplex PCR. The sample yields about 11,000 clones, around 80% seen once. The sample here was unsorted PBMCs, taken roughly 7.3 years after starting antiretroviral therapy. The source of these receptors is a man aged 50-60 years with HIV. The CDR3 runs from the conserved cysteine through the conserved F or W. Only part of the rows carry a size: once, few, many, or a class if the clone is expanded.

>TRBJ2-1|17|-|TRBV11-2
CASSYLGASEYYNEQFF
>TRBJ1-2|15|-|TRBV6-6
CASTEGGVSLGGYTF
>TRBJ2-5|14|-|TRBV6-5
CASRQRNHQETQYF
>TRBJ2-2|13|-|TRBV11-2
CASSLIGTGELFF
>TRBJ2-2|16|-|TRBV10-3
CAISPGLAIDTGELFF
>TRBJ1-1|15|-|TRBV29-1
CSVEGFGGDSTEAFF
>TRBJ1-2|12|-|TRBV4-1
CASSQEWGGYTF
>TRBJ1-5|14|-|TRBV6-5
CASSRQGSNQPQHF
>TRBJ1-1|14|-|TRBV4-1
CASSQGGLGTEAFF
>TRBJ1-1|14|-|TRBV6-5
CASRPGRANTEAFF
>TRBJ2-1|15|-|TRBV5-1
CASSLETGSYNEQFF
>TRBJ2-7|12|-|TRBV10-3
CAISDTSYEQYF
>TRBJ2-6|19|-|TRBV27
CASSLTWDRGESGANVLTF
>TRBJ1-3|14|-|TRBV13
CASSFGGGENTIYF
>TRBJ1-3|16|-|TRBV13
CASSHTGLSSGNTIYF
>TRBJ1-6|12|few|TRBV19
CASRQGDSPLHF
>TRBJ2-2|12|-|TRBV5-1
CASSYNIGELFF
>TRBJ1-4|15|-|TRBV5-6
CASSSPDRPGEKLFF
>TRBJ2-7|12|few|TRBV7-9
CASSPGREAQYF
>TRBJ1-2|14|-|TRBV10-3
CAISQGDRMYGYTF
>TRBJ2-2|16|-|TRBV5-1
CASSYRDIPNTGELFF
>TRBJ2-5|15|-|TRBV2
CASYKGDGRVETQYF
>TRBJ2-7|15|-|TRBV6-6
CASSYAQGSSYEQYF
>TRBJ1-1|10|-|TRBV20-1
CSYGGYEAFF
>TRBJ1-3|14|-|TRBV7-8
CASSLGIQGNTIYF
>TRBJ2-5|16|-|TRBV7-9
CASSSAGTSGEETQYF
>TRBJ1-5|13|-|TRBV14
CASSESGGQPQHF
>TRBJ1-2|19|-|TRBV7-9
CASSLVWPLGQEINYGYTF
>TRBJ1-2|15|few|TRBV2
CASSAWGTVGYGYTF
>TRBJ1-5|14|-|TRBV5-3
CARSLPTGGAAQHF
>TRBJ2-7|15|-|TRBV7-9
CASSPLGGGPLEQYF
>TRBJ1-6|16|-|TRBV5-1
CASSLVGSSYNSPLHF
>TRBJ1-3|16|-|TRBV9
CASSIGQGWMGNTIYF
>TRBJ2-7|15|-|TRBV2
CASSEGTGGRGEQYF
>TRBJ2-7|13|-|TRBV30
CAWSVGDSYEQYF
>TRBJ2-2|16|-|TRBV19
CASSNVGQLNTGELFF
>TRBJ1-4|16|-|TRBV19
CASSSMVTATNEKLFF
>TRBJ1-1|17|few|TRBV6-1
CASSGQDTHPGRTEAFF
>TRBJ2-1|14|-|TRBV7-9
CASSLGQGISEQFF
>TRBJ1-1|13|-|TRBV19
CASSWGPETEAFF
>TRBJ2-7|11|-|TRBV29-1
CSVAGGYEQYF
>TRBJ2-7|15|-|TRBV6-6
CASSYSRTGFYEQYF
>TRBJ2-1|14|-|TRBV13
CASSDRGGADEQFF
>TRBJ2-7|16|-|TRBV11-3
CASSSRRGQDSYEQYF
>-|15|once|TRBV5-1
CASSPGTGGVYEQYF
>TRBJ2-1|11|-|TRBV7-9
CASSSGLPWFF
>TRBJ1-6|12|-|TRBV5-4
CASSLEDSPLHF
>TRBJ2-7|13|-|TRBV12-5
CASGPPSTYEQYF
>TRBJ2-7|16|-|TRBV27
CASSLSGRLSSYEQYF
>TRBJ2-2|16|-|TRBV6-1
CASIDRGAPLPGELFF
>TRBJ1-5|14|-|TRBV5-6
CASSLGPDNQPQHF
>TRBJ2-3|16|-|TRBV5-4
CASSPSRDKRTDTQYF
>TRBJ2-2|16|few|TRBV7-9
CASSAAGQENTGELFF
>TRBJ1-2|14|few|TRBV29-1
CSVEGPGIFDGYTF
>TRBJ2-1|19|-|TRBV10-3
CAISESMYGGQGSYNEQFF
>TRBJ1-2|14|-|TRBV5-1
CASSSPGISYGYTF
>TRBJ2-7|13|-|TRBV18
CASSPDSSYEQYF
>TRBJ2-7|12|few|TRBV2
CASNLIGNEQYF
>TRBJ2-3|19|-|TRBV5-8
CASSLAGPGRKSSTDTQYF